This is a list of T cell receptor beta chains from one sample in a study of blood T cell repertoires in COVID-19. Method: immunoSEQ multiplex PCR; TCRdb's copy keeps in-frame clones and lacks some. The repertoire has approximately 240,000 clones, roughly 84% of them found once; the top ten carry approximately 4%. Input material: peripheral blood. All receptors come from a woman aged 40 to 50 with active or convalescent COVID-19. Both conserved end residues are part of each CDR3. Each record gives: clone size, D gene, V gene, J gene, CDR3 DNA, CDR3 protein. The D gene is left open where the match is weak. The size entry is marked missing in some rows and otherwise reads once, few, many or a size class.

size: NA; D: NA; V: TRBV6-1; J: TRBJ2-7; DNA: TGTGCCAGCAGTGAAAGCACAGGTCAGAGCTCCTACGAGCAGTACTTC; CDR3: CASSESTGQSSYEQYF
size: NA; D: TRBD2; V: TRBV19; J: TRBJ2-7; DNA: TGTGCCAGTAGTATCGGGGGGGAGAGGTACGAGCAGTACTTC; CDR3: CASSIGGERYEQYF
size: NA; D: TRBD1; V: TRBV7-3; J: TRBJ1-6; DNA: TGTGCCAGCAGCTTAAACGGGGACAGGGCTTCACCCCTCCACTTT; CDR3: CASSLNGDRASPLHF
size: NA; D: NA; V: TRBV28; J: TRBJ1-6; DNA: TGTGCCAGCAGTCTTGGAGGGGTGTCCTATAATTCACCCCTCCACTTT; CDR3: CASSLGGVSYNSPLHF
size: NA; D: NA; V: TRBV19; J: TRBJ1-6; DNA: TGTGCCAGTGGGACAATCGGTTCACCCCTCCACTTT; CDR3: CASGTIGSPLHF
size: NA; D: NA; V: TRBV5-1; J: TRBJ2-1; DNA: TGCGCCAGCAGCCCCGCAGGGAATCGGGATGAGCAGTTCTTC; CDR3: CASSPAGNRDEQFF
size: NA; D: TRBD1; V: TRBV29-1; J: TRBJ2-4; DNA: TGCAGCGTTGGTTCAGGGGGCGCCTACAAAAACATTCAGTACTTC; CDR3: CSVGSGGAYKNIQYF
size: NA; D: TRBD1; V: TRBV5-1; J: TRBJ2-6; DNA: TGCGCCAGCTGGGACAGTGCCGATTCTGGGGCCAACGTCCTGACTTTC; CDR3: CASWDSADSGANVLTF
size: NA; D: TRBD2; V: TRBV5-1; J: TRBJ2-6; DNA: TGCGCCAGCAGCTACGTGGGACTAGCGGGCCCTAGCTCTGGGGCCAACGTCCTGACTTTC; CDR3: CASSYVGLAGPSSGANVLTF
size: NA; D: TRBD1; V: TRBV10-3; J: TRBJ1-2; DNA: TGTGCCATCACTGGGCAGGGGGCTAACTATGGCTACACCTTC; CDR3: CAITGQGANYGYTF
size: few; D: NA; V: TRBV19; J: TRBJ1-5; DNA: TGTGCCAGTAGGGGCCTCTCGGGAGGTGGCAATCAGCCCCAGCATTTT; CDR3: CASRGLSGGGNQPQHF
size: NA; D: TRBD1; V: TRBV27; J: TRBJ1-3; DNA: TGTGCCAGCAGCGAGACAGGGCCTGGAAACACCATATATTTT; CDR3: CASSETGPGNTIYF
size: NA; D: NA; V: TRBV29-1; J: TRBJ1-1; DNA: TGCAGCGTTGAGGGGCCCCCTCAGACTGAAGCTTTCTTT; CDR3: CSVEGPPQTEAFF
size: NA; D: TRBD2; V: TRBV28; J: TRBJ2-3; DNA: TGTGCCAGCAGTTACGGGGGGAGGGTCACAGATACGCAGTATTTT; CDR3: CASSYGGRVTDTQYF
size: NA; D: TRBD2; V: TRBV5-4; J: TRBJ2-3; DNA: TGTGCCAGCAGCTTTACTAGCGCGAACACAGATACGCAGTATTTT; CDR3: CASSFTSANTDTQYF
size: NA; D: TRBD1; V: TRBV7-2; J: TRBJ1-2; DNA: TGTGCCAGCAGCTCCGGACAGGGTCAATTTGGGATCTATGGCTACACCTTC; CDR3: CASSSGQGQFGIYGYTF
size: NA; D: TRBD1; V: TRBV30; J: TRBJ1-5; DNA: TGTGCCTGGGACAGGGGGCGCGACCAGCCCCAGCATTTT; CDR3: CAWDRGRDQPQHF